This record covers a single T cell receptor beta chain. TCRdb independently ran MiXCR on the 5' RACE reads; one entry per CDR3 protein. The table has fewer than 80,000 distinct CDR3 sequences, around a fifth seen once. Germline V gene lookup returns CDR1 KGHSH and CDR2 LQKENI. CDR3 length: 17 residues. V was clipped by 0 bases and J by 6 bases, with 18 bases between them. Sequencing input: memory CD4+ T cells sorted from a lymph node. Described subset: memory CD4+ T cells, CD4+CD45RO+CD25-. V is TRBV18 and J is TRBJ1-5, with D unclear. The TCR comes from a female donor with breast cancer. CDR3 nucleotide sequence: TGTGCCAGCTCACCACCGGCCGGGTCGGAATCAGGTCAGCCCCAGCATTTT. Translating gives CASSPPAGSESGQPQHF.